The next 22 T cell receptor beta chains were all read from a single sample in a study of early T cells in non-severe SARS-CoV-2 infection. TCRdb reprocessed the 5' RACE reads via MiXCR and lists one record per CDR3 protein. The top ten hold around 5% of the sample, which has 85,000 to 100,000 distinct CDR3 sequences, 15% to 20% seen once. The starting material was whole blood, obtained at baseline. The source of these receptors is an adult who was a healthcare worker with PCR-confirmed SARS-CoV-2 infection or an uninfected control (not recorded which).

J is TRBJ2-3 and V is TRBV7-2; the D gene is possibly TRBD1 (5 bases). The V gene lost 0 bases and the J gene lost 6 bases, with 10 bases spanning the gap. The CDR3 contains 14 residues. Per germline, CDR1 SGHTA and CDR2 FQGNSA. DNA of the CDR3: TGTGCCAGCAGCTTAGCGCAGGGTGCCGATACGCAGTATTTT. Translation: CASSLAQGADTQYF.

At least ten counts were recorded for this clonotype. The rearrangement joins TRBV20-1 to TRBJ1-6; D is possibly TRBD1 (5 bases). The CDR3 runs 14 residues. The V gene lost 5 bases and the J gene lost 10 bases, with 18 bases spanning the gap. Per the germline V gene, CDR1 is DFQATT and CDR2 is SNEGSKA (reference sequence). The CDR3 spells CSASRSDSDSPLHF. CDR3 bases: TGCAGTGCTTCCCGTAGTGACAGCGACTCACCCCTCCACTTT.

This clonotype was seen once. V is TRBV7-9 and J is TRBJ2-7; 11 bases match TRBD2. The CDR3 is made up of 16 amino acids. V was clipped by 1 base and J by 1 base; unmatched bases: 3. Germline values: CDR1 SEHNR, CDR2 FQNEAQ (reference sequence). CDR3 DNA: TGTGCCAGCAGCTTAGAAGGGACTAGCGGTTCCTACGAGCAGTACTTC. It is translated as CASSLEGTSGSYEQYF.

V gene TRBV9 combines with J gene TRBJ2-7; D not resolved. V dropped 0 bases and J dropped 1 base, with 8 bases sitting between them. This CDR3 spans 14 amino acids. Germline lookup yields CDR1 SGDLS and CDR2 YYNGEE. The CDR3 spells CASSVATNSYEQYF. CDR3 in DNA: TGTGCCAGCAGCGTAGCTACTAATTCCTACGAGCAGTACTTC. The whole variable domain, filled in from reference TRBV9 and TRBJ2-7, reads DSGVTQTPKHLITATGQRVTLRCSPRSGDLSVYWYQQSLDQGLQFLIQYYNGEERAKGNILERFSAQQFPDLHSELNLSSLELGDSALYFCASSVATNSYEQYFGPGTRLTVT.

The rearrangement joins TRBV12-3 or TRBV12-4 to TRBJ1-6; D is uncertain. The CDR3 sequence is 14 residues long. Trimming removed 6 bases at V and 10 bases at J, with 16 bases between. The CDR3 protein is CASSPDWRGSPLHF. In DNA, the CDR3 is TGTGCCAGCAGCCCTGACTGGCGGGGATCACCCCTCCACTTT.

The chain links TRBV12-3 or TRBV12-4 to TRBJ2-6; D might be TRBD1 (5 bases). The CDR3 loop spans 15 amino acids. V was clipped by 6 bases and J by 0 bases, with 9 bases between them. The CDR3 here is CASRTDSSGANVLTF. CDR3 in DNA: TGTGCCAGCAGGACCGACAGCTCTGGGGCCAACGTCCTGACTTTC.

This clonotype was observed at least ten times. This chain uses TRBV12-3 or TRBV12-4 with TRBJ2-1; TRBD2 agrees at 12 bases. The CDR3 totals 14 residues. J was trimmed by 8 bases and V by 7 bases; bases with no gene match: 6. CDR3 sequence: CASTKGLAGYEQFF. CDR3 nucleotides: TGTGCCAGCACCAAGGGACTAGCGGGTTATGAGCAGTTCTTC.

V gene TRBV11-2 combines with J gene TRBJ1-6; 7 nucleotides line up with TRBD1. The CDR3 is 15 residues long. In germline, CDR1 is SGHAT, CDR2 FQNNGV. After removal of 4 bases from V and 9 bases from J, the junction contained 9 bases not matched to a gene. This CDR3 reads CASSSGTALTSPLHF. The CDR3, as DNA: TGTGCCAGCAGCTCGGGGACAGCTCTTACTTCACCCCTCCACTTT.

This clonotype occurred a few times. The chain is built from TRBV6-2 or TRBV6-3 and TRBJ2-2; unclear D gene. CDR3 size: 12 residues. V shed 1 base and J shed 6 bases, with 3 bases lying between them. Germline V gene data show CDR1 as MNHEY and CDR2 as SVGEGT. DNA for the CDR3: TGTGCCAGCAGTTACTGGGCCGGGGAGCTGTTTTTT. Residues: CASSYWAGELFF.

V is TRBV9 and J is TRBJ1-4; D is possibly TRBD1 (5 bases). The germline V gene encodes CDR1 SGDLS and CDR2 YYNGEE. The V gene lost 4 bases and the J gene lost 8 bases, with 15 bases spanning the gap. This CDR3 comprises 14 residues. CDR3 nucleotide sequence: TGTGCCAGCAGCCCGTCAGGGACGGGGGAAAAACTGTTTTTT. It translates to CASSPSGTGEKLFF.

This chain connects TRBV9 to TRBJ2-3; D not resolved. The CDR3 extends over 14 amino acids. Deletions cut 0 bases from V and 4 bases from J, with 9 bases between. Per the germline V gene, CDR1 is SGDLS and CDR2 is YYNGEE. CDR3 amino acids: CASSVEDGSDTQYF. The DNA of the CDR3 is TGTGCCAGCAGCGTAGAGGACGGCTCAGATACGCAGTATTTT.

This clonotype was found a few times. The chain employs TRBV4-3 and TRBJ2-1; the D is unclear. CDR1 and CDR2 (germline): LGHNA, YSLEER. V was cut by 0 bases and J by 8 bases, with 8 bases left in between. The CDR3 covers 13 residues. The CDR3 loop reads CASSQDPGYEQFF. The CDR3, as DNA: TGCGCCAGCAGCCAAGATCCCGGATATGAGCAGTTCTTC.

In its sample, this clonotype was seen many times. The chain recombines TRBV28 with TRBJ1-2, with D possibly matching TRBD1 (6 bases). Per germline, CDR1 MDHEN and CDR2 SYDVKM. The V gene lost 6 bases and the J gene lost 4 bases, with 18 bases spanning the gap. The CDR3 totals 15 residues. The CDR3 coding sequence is TGTGCCAGCAGGCCTACAGGGTTGCACCTCTATGGCTACACCTTC. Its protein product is CASRPTGLHLYGYTF.

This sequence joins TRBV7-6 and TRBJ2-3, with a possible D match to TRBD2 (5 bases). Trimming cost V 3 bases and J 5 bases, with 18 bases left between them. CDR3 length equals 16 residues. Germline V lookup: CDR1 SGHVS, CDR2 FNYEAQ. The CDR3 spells CASSFSGGQAGDTQYF. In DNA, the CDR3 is TGTGCCAGCAGCTTTTCGGGCGGGCAAGCCGGAGATACGCAGTATTTT.

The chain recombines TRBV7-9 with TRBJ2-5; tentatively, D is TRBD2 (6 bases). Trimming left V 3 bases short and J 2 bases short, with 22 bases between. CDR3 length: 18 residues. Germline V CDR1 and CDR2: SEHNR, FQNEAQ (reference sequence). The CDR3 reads CASSFRRGNSLKQETQYF. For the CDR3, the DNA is TGTGCCAGCAGCTTTCGACGGGGGAACTCATTAAAACAAGAGACCCAGTACTTC.

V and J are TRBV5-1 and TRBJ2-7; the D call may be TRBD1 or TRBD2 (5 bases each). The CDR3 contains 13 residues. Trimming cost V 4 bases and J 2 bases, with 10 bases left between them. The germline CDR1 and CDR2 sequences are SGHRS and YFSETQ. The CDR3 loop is CASSVGETYEQYF. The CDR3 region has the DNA TGCGCCAGCAGCGTAGGGGAGACCTACGAGCAGTACTTC.

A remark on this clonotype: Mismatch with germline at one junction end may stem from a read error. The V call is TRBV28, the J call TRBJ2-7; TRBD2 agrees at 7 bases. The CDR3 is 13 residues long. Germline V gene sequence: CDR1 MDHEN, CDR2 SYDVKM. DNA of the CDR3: TGTGCCAGCAGACAACACCCCGGGGCTAGCGGAAACTTC. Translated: CASRQHPGASGNF.

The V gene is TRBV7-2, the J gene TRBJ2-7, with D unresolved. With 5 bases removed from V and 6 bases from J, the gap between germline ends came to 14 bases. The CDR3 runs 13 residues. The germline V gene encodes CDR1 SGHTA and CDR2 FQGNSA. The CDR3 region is CASSGRAGIEQYF. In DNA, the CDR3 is TGTGCCAGCAGCGGACGGGCAGGCATCGAGCAGTACTTC.

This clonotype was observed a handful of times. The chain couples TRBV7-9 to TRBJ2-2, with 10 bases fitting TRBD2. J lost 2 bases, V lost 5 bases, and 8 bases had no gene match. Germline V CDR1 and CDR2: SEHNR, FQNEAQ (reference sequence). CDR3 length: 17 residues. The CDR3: CASSTRLAGGNTGELFF. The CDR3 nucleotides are TGTGCCAGCAGCACCCGATTAGCGGGAGGCAACACCGGGGAGCTGTTTTTT.

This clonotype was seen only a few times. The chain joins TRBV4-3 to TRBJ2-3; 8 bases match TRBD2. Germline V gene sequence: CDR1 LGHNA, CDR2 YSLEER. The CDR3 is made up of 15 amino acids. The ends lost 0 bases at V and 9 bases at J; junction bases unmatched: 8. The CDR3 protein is CASSQENRERGTQYF. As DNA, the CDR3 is TGCGCCAGCAGCCAAGAAAATCGGGAGCGGGGGACGCAGTATTTT.

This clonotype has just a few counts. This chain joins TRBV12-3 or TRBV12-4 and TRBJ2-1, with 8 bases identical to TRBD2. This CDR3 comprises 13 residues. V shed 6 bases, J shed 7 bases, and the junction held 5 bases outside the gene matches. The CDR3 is CASRAGANNEQFF. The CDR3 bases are TGTGCCAGCAGAGCGGGAGCGAATAATGAGCAGTTCTTC.

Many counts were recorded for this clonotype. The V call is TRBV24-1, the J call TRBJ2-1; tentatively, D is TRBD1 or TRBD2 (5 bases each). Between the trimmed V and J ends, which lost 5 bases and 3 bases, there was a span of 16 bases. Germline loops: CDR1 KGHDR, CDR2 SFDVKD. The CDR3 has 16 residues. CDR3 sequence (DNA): TGTGCCACCAGTGCTAAAGGGGCGGGTTACTACAATGAGCAGTTCTTC. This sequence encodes CATSAKGAGYYNEQFF.